This T cell receptor (beta chain) was sequenced during a study of metastatic and nonmetastatic thyroid tumors. TCRdb re-called clones from the PCR reads using MiXCR. The table has around 20,000 clones, less than 20% seen once. This clone was picked up many times. Thyroid surgery took place with no prior treatment in any patient. This CDR3 is built from 13 residues. CDR1 and CDR2 from the germline V gene are LGHDT and YNNKEL (reference sequence). V lost 2 bases and J 8 bases, leaving 12 bases between the germline ends. Input material: blood. The chain has TRBV3-1 and TRBJ1-2; D gene unclear. This receptor was taken from a female donor with papillary thyroid cancer or a benign thyroid nodule (not recorded which). Some clones in this sample may be carry-over from other donors' samples. As DNA, the CDR3 is TGTGCCAGCAGCCAAAACGGGCCGGGAGGCTACACCTTC. It yields the protein CASSQNGPGGYTF.